A selection of T cell receptor beta chains follows, all from one sample in a study of T cells after yellow fever vaccination. One entry per CDR3 protein results from TCRdb running MiXCR on the 5' RACE reads. The table has a few hundred thousand distinct CDR3 sequences, 8% to 9.5% seen once. Specimen: PBMCs, collected roughly 47 days after the first yellow fever vaccination. Source of these receptors: a man aged 18 to 30 who received the YFV17D yellow fever vaccine. Both conserved end residues are part of each CDR3. Each record gives: V gene, clone size, D gene, J gene, CDR3 protein, CDR3 DNA. A D gene is named only where the DNA matches it firmly. Clone sizes are given selectively: once, few, many, or a class where the clone is expanded.

V gene: TRBV20-1; clone size: few; D gene: TRBD1; J gene: TRBJ2-3; CDR3 protein: CSAKGQGSDTQYF; CDR3 DNA: TGCAGTGCTAAGGGACAGGGGTCAGATACGCAGTATTTT
V gene: TRBV7-2; clone size: few; D gene: NA; J gene: TRBJ1-5; CDR3 protein: CASSGGAGARPQHF; CDR3 DNA: TGTGCCAGCAGCGGGGGGGCAGGGGCGCGCCCCCAGCATTTT
V gene: TRBV7-2; clone size: few; D gene: NA; J gene: TRBJ1-1; CDR3 protein: CASSVRTGMNTEAFF; CDR3 DNA: TGTGCCAGCAGCGTCAGAACAGGAATGAACACTGAAGCTTTCTTT
V gene: TRBV4-3; clone size: few; D gene: NA; J gene: TRBJ2-2; CDR3 protein: CASGTPVGGGELFF; CDR3 DNA: TGCGCCAGCGGAACCCCAGTCGGGGGCGGGGAGCTGTTTTTT
V gene: TRBV7-2; clone size: few; D gene: NA; J gene: TRBJ2-5; CDR3 protein: CASSLVGFPGETQYF; CDR3 DNA: TGTGCCAGCAGCTTAGTCGGATTCCCAGGGGAGACCCAGTACTTC
V gene: TRBV6-2/TRBV6-3; clone size: few; D gene: NA; J gene: TRBJ1-4; CDR3 protein: CASSRPGFNEKLFF; CDR3 DNA: TGTGCCAGCAGCCGGCCCGGGTTTAATGAAAAACTGTTTTTT
V gene: TRBV29-1; clone size: many; D gene: NA; J gene: TRBJ2-3; CDR3 protein: CSVEGAGDTQYF; CDR3 DNA: TGCAGCGTTGAGGGGGCCGGAGATACGCAGTATTTT
V gene: TRBV20-1; clone size: NA; D gene: TRBD2; J gene: TRBJ2-1; CDR3 protein: CSARRTSNEQFF; CDR3 DNA: TGCAGTGCTAGACGGACTAGCAATGAGCAGTTCTTC
V gene: TRBV6-6; clone size: few; D gene: TRBD1; J gene: TRBJ2-1; CDR3 protein: CASSYTMTGPVYNEQFF; CDR3 DNA: TGTGCCAGCAGTTACACCATGACAGGGCCGGTATACAATGAGCAGTTCTTC
V gene: TRBV20-1; clone size: NA; D gene: NA; J gene: TRBJ2-5; CDR3 protein: CSAGTQEETQYF; CDR3 DNA: TGCAGTGCTGGAACACAGGAGGAGACCCAGTACTTC
V gene: TRBV5-4; clone size: NA; D gene: TRBD1; J gene: TRBJ2-3; CDR3 protein: CASSTRDRVADTQYF; CDR3 DNA: TGTGCCAGCAGCACACGGGACAGGGTCGCAGATACGCAGTATTTT
V gene: TRBV7-2; clone size: NA; D gene: NA; J gene: TRBJ2-1; CDR3 protein: CASSLARGEYEQFF; CDR3 DNA: TGTGCCAGCAGCTTAGCCAGGGGGGAGTATGAGCAGTTCTTC
V gene: TRBV7-3; clone size: NA; D gene: NA; J gene: TRBJ1-2; CDR3 protein: CASSLTGQKHGYTF; CDR3 DNA: TGTGCCAGCAGCTTAACGGGCCAGAAACATGGCTACACCTTC
V gene: TRBV4-1; clone size: NA; D gene: NA; J gene: TRBJ2-1; CDR3 protein: CASSQKSGPAPHEQFF; CDR3 DNA: TGCGCCAGCAGCCAAAAATCCGGCCCAGCACCCCATGAGCAGTTCTTC
V gene: TRBV7-2; clone size: NA; D gene: TRBD2; J gene: TRBJ2-3; CDR3 protein: CASSLALAGVRTDTQYF; CDR3 DNA: TGTGCCAGCAGCTTAGCGCTAGCGGGGGTAAGGACAGATACGCAGTATTTT
V gene: TRBV11-2; clone size: few; D gene: NA; J gene: TRBJ1-5; CDR3 protein: CASSLSPRSAGYSNQPQHF; CDR3 DNA: TGTGCCAGCAGCTTATCTCCCCGGTCTGCCGGTTATAGCAATCAGCCCCAGCATTTT
V gene: TRBV4-2; clone size: few; D gene: TRBD1; J gene: TRBJ1-2; CDR3 protein: CASSQDGTGNYGYTF; CDR3 DNA: TGTGCCAGCAGCCAGGACGGGACAGGAAACTATGGCTACACCTTC
V gene: TRBV19; clone size: NA; D gene: NA; J gene: TRBJ1-4; CDR3 protein: CASSMDRGEKLFF; CDR3 DNA: TGTGCCAGTAGTATGGATCGGGGGGAAAAACTGTTTTTT
V gene: TRBV15; clone size: few; D gene: TRBD1; J gene: TRBJ2-6; CDR3 protein: CATSRDTGWGQGQAGANVLTF; CDR3 DNA: TGTGCCACCAGCAGAGATACTGGATGGGGACAGGGGCAGGCTGGGGCCAACGTCCTGACTTTC
V gene: TRBV4-2; clone size: few; D gene: NA; J gene: TRBJ1-6; CDR3 protein: CASSRTEIYNSPLHF; CDR3 DNA: TGTGCCAGCAGCCGGACCGAGATCTATAATTCACCCCTCCACTTT
V gene: TRBV7-9; clone size: few; D gene: TRBD1; J gene: TRBJ1-4; CDR3 protein: CASSWDRGDEKLFF; CDR3 DNA: TGTGCCAGCAGCTGGGACAGGGGGGATGAAAAACTGTTTTTT
V gene: TRBV27; clone size: NA; D gene: NA; J gene: TRBJ1-1; CDR3 protein: CASIDRTVNTEAFF; CDR3 DNA: TGTGCCAGCATCGACCGGACAGTCAACACTGAAGCTTTCTTT
V gene: TRBV4-3; clone size: many; D gene: NA; J gene: TRBJ2-3; CDR3 protein: CASSQNSVRDTQYF; CDR3 DNA: TGCGCCAGCAGCCAAAACTCGGTCAGAGATACGCAGTATTTT
V gene: TRBV7-2; clone size: NA; D gene: NA; J gene: TRBJ2-3; CDR3 protein: CASSPGISTDTQYF; CDR3 DNA: TGTGCCAGCAGCCCCGGGATAAGCACAGATACGCAGTATTTT
V gene: TRBV20-1; clone size: few; D gene: NA; J gene: TRBJ2-7; CDR3 protein: CSARTGDEQYF; CDR3 DNA: TGCAGTGCTAGAACGGGCGACGAGCAGTACTTC
V gene: TRBV6-5; clone size: many; D gene: NA; J gene: TRBJ1-5; CDR3 protein: CASSYRKGWGNQPQHF; CDR3 DNA: TGTGCCAGCAGTTACCGTAAGGGTTGGGGCAATCAGCCCCAGCATTTT
V gene: TRBV29-1; clone size: NA; D gene: NA; J gene: TRBJ2-4; CDR3 protein: CSVAGYKNIQYF; CDR3 DNA: TGCAGCGTTGCCGGGTACAAAAACATTCAGTACTTC
V gene: TRBV7-6; clone size: many; D gene: TRBD2; J gene: TRBJ2-1; CDR3 protein: CASSSGLANEQFF; CDR3 DNA: TGTGCCAGCAGCTCCGGACTAGCTAATGAGCAGTTCTTC
V gene: TRBV18; clone size: few; D gene: NA; J gene: TRBJ1-5; CDR3 protein: CASSPTTAGKQPQHF; CDR3 DNA: TGTGCCAGCTCACCAACAACCGCGGGGAAACAGCCCCAGCATTTT
V gene: TRBV29-1; clone size: many; D gene: NA; J gene: TRBJ1-1; CDR3 protein: CSPLRSLNTEAFF; CDR3 DNA: TGCAGCCCCTTGAGGAGCCTGAACACTGAAGCTTTCTTT
V gene: TRBV6-1; clone size: NA; D gene: NA; J gene: TRBJ2-1; CDR3 protein: CASSEAWRVAVNEQFF; CDR3 DNA: TGTGCCAGCAGTGAAGCATGGAGGGTGGCGGTCAATGAGCAGTTCTTC
V gene: TRBV6-1; clone size: NA; D gene: NA; J gene: TRBJ1-2; CDR3 protein: CASSSPGAGRYGYTF; CDR3 DNA: TGTGCCAGCAGCTCCCCAGGGGCGGGACGGTATGGCTACACCTTC
V gene: TRBV5-1; clone size: few; D gene: TRBD1; J gene: TRBJ2-2; CDR3 protein: CASSLEMDRVDTGELFF; CDR3 DNA: TGCGCCAGCAGCTTGGAAATGGACAGGGTGGACACCGGGGAGCTGTTTTTT
V gene: TRBV12-3/TRBV12-4; clone size: few; D gene: NA; J gene: TRBJ1-5; CDR3 protein: CASSGTGYQPQHF; CDR3 DNA: TGTGCCAGCAGTGGTACAGGGTATCAGCCCCAGCATTTT
V gene: TRBV23-1; clone size: few; D gene: TRBD1; J gene: TRBJ1-1; CDR3 protein: CASKIWDSPLEAFF; CDR3 DNA: TGCGCCAGCAAAATATGGGACAGCCCCCTTGAAGCTTTCTTT
V gene: TRBV5-1; clone size: few; D gene: NA; J gene: TRBJ1-4; CDR3 protein: CASSASQGLGEKLFF; CDR3 DNA: TGCGCCAGCAGCGCCAGCCAGGGTTTGGGTGAAAAACTGTTTTTT
V gene: TRBV5-1; clone size: few; D gene: TRBD1; J gene: TRBJ1-4; CDR3 protein: CASGPQGAGEKLFF; CDR3 DNA: TGCGCCAGCGGGCCACAGGGGGCAGGAGAAAAACTGTTTTTT
V gene: TRBV29-1; clone size: NA; D gene: NA; J gene: TRBJ1-2; CDR3 protein: CSVPDSQLANYGYTF; CDR3 DNA: TGCAGCGTTCCAGACAGCCAATTAGCTAACTATGGCTACACCTTC
V gene: TRBV4-3; clone size: few; D gene: TRBD1; J gene: TRBJ2-1; CDR3 protein: CASSQDRGSYNEQFF; CDR3 DNA: TGCGCCAGCAGCCAAGACAGGGGGTCCTACAATGAGCAGTTCTTC
V gene: TRBV2; clone size: few; D gene: TRBD1; J gene: TRBJ1-1; CDR3 protein: CASSSFIGTGGTEAFF; CDR3 DNA: TGTGCCAGCAGTTCTTTTATCGGGACAGGGGGAACTGAAGCTTTCTTT
V gene: TRBV7-8; clone size: many; D gene: TRBD1; J gene: TRBJ1-5; CDR3 protein: CASSPFGQGAIQPQHF; CDR3 DNA: TGTGCCAGCAGCCCCTTTGGACAGGGGGCGATTCAGCCCCAGCATTTT
V gene: TRBV10-3; clone size: few; D gene: NA; J gene: TRBJ2-5; CDR3 protein: CAINNRDEAQETQYF; CDR3 DNA: TGTGCCATCAATAATCGGGACGAAGCTCAAGAGACCCAGTACTTC
V gene: TRBV6-2/TRBV6-3; clone size: NA; D gene: NA; J gene: TRBJ2-5; CDR3 protein: CASRWGPETQYF; CDR3 DNA: TGTGCCAGCAGGTGGGGGCCAGAGACCCAGTACTTC
V gene: TRBV24-1; clone size: NA; D gene: NA; J gene: TRBJ2-1; CDR3 protein: CATGTYNEQFF; CDR3 DNA: TGTGCCACAGGAACCTACAATGAGCAGTTCTTC
V gene: TRBV12-3/TRBV12-4; clone size: NA; D gene: NA; J gene: TRBJ2-1; CDR3 protein: CASSHPDQGFNEQFF; CDR3 DNA: TGTGCCAGCAGTCACCCAGATCAGGGATTCAATGAGCAGTTCTTC
V gene: TRBV12-3/TRBV12-4; clone size: NA; D gene: NA; J gene: TRBJ2-7; CDR3 protein: CASTLRGGRVNEQYF; CDR3 DNA: TGTGCCAGCACCCTCCGTGGGGGTCGGGTAAACGAGCAGTACTTC
V gene: TRBV10-3; clone size: NA; D gene: TRBD1; J gene: TRBJ1-2; CDR3 protein: CAISEAPGQGAGYTF; CDR3 DNA: TGTGCCATCAGTGAGGCCCCGGGACAGGGGGCAGGCTACACCTTC
V gene: TRBV4-1; clone size: few; D gene: NA; J gene: TRBJ2-1; CDR3 protein: CASSQGVTYNEQFF; CDR3 DNA: TGCGCCAGCAGCCAAGGGGTTACCTACAATGAGCAGTTCTTC
V gene: TRBV5-1; clone size: many; D gene: NA; J gene: TRBJ1-1; CDR3 protein: CASSLQSADTEAFF; CDR3 DNA: TGCGCCAGCAGCTTGCAATCGGCGGACACTGAAGCTTTCTTT